The 9 T cell receptor beta chains presented below share a single source sample, sequenced in a study of beta chain features in type 1 diabetes. Study observations and caveats: Shortening of TCRB CDR3s, moderate but significant, appeared in all four CD4+ subsets of Type 1 diabetes patients.

Their cognate antigens are unknown. The investigators reverse transcribed all of the isolated RNA, so they sequenced expressed TCRB transcripts. The data were produced by immunoSEQ multiplex PCR, yet TCRdb's version contains in-frame clones alone and is incomplete. The sample comprises nearly 700,000 clones, 13% of which are singletons, and approximately 0.022% rests with the top ten. The sequenced material came from naive CD4+ T cells from blood. The receptors stem from a man aged 18-30 years with type 1 diabetes.

The chain has TRBV27 and TRBJ2-3, with TRBD1 matching over 8 bases. The CDR3 covers 14 residues. J gave up 4 bases and V 7 bases, and 7 bases lay outside the gene matches. CDR1 is MNHEY and CDR2 is SMNVEV in the germline V gene (reference sequence). This CDR3 is CASKPQGAADTQYF. The DNA for the CDR3 is TGTGCCAGCAAACCTCAGGGGGCTGCAGATACGCAGTATTTT.

This clone was seen more than once but under ten times. The rearrangement uses TRBV19 and TRBJ2-1; 7 nucleotides line up with TRBD1. Trimming removed 6 bases from V and 6 bases from J; junction bases left unmatched: 2. CDR1 and CDR2 (germline): LNHDA, SQIVND (reference sequence). This CDR3 is built from 12 residues. This CDR3 reads CASSWDSNEQFF. In DNA form, the CDR3 reads TGTGCCAGTAGCTGGGACAGCAATGAGCAGTTCTTC.

This clone was counted only a few times. V is TRBV19 and J is TRBJ2-1; unclear D gene. V lost 7 bases and J 0 bases, leaving 22 bases between the germline ends. The CDR3 extends over 18 amino acids. Germline CDR1 reads LNHDA; CDR2 reads SQIVND (reference sequence). CDR3 in amino acids: CASTLYAPLVGSYNEQFF. CDR3 sequence (DNA): TGTGCCAGTACCCTCTACGCCCCGCTCGTGGGCTCCTACAATGAGCAGTTCTTC.

A few counts support this clone. The rearrangement uses TRBV29-1 and TRBJ1-1, with TRBD1 identical over 9 bases. The CDR3 covers 15 residues. Germline CDR1 reads SQVTM; CDR2 reads ANQGSEA. The J segment lost 4 bases and the V segment lost 6 bases, leaving 12 bases of the junction unmatched. CDR3 bases: TGCAGCGTCATAGGACAGGGGCTGAGGGTCACTGAAGCTTTCTTT. This translates into CSVIGQGLRVTEAFF.

CDR3 residues: CASSLARDSQETQYF. CDR3 nucleotide sequence: TGTGCCAGCAGCTTGGCCCGGGACAGCCAAGAGACCCAGTACTTC. The chain is built from TRBV5-4 and TRBJ2-5, with TRBD1 matching 7 bases. Germline trimming cut 0 bases from V and 1 base from J; bases unmatched to any gene: 3. This CDR3 comprises 15 residues. Germline CDR1 and CDR2: SGHNT and YYREEE (reference sequence).

V and J are TRBV29-1 and TRBJ1-4; D possibly corresponds to TRBD1 (5 bases). The germline V and J ends were trimmed by 1 base and 8 bases, with 11 bases remaining between them. The V gene's germline CDR1 is SQVTM and CDR2 ANQGSEA. The CDR3 runs 13 residues. This CDR3 is CSVEGGQGEKLFF. The CDR3 DNA follows: TGCAGCGTTGAAGGGGGCCAAGGGGAAAAACTGTTTTTT.

The J gene is TRBJ1-2, the V gene TRBV10-3, with a possible D match to TRBD1 (5 bases). The CDR3 runs 13 residues. Germline V gene lookup returns CDR1 ENHRY and CDR2 SYGVKD. Between the trimmed V and J ends, which lost 2 bases and 4 bases, there was a span of 8 bases. CDR3 in amino acids: CAISEGTTYGYTF. CDR3 sequence (DNA): TGTGCCATCAGTGAGGGGACTACCTATGGCTACACCTTC.

A note on this clone: The sample carries other DNA sequences with the same CDR3. In DNA, the CDR3 is TGTGCCAGCAGCGTAGAAGGGACTCCCTACGAGCAGTACTTC. Its translation is CASSVEGTPYEQYF. J is TRBJ2-7 and V is TRBV9; possibly TRBD2 for D (6 bases). V lost 0 bases, J lost 2 bases, and 9 bases lay in between. The germline V gene encodes CDR1 SGDLS and CDR2 YYNGEE. The CDR3 is 14 amino acids.

DNA of the CDR3: TGTGCCAGCATCACGGGACAGGCAACATATAATTCACCCCTCCACTTT. The encoded protein is CASITGQATYNSPLHF. The V and J genes are TRBV2 and TRBJ1-6, with 8 positions matching TRBD1. The CDR3 has 16 amino acids. The germline V gene encodes CDR1 SNHLY and CDR2 FYNNEI. Losses at the gene ends were 7 bases for V and 4 bases for J; bases not matched to a gene: 9.